The clone carrying this T cell receptor (beta chain) came up once. This table comes from immunoSEQ multiplex PCR, and its TCRdb copy is limited to in-frame clones, with some not included. The sample records approximately 31,000 clones, 90% to 95% being singletons. These data are taken from a study of technical replicates of blood from a handful of donors. This receptor was identified in a human donor in good health. Some clones in this sample may be carry-over from other donors' samples. What was sequenced was PBMCs.

CDR3 bases: TGTGCCAGCAGCCTAAGACAGGGTGTCTACGAGCAGTACTTC. Translated: CASSLRQGVYEQYF. This chain links TRBV5-6 with TRBJ2-7; 7 nucleotides line up with TRBD1. CDR3 size: 14 residues. The germline CDR1 and CDR2 sequences are SGHDT and YYEEEE. With V trimmed by 4 bases and J by 3 bases, 7 bases remained unmatched.